The 32 T cell receptor beta chains below all came from one sample that was sequenced in a study of cytomegalovirus exposure and HLA in healthy donors. The PCR had 60 Vbeta and 13 Jbeta primers. This table comes from immunoSEQ multiplex PCR, and its TCRdb copy is limited to in-frame clones, with some not included. The sample consists of 120,000 or so clones, less than 85% of them appearing once. Sequencing was performed on PBMCs. The receptors shown here come from a young man in good health and CMV-seropositive.

The rearrangement links TRBV28 to TRBJ1-6, with D uncertain. Germline V CDR1 and CDR2: MDHEN, SYDVKM. V lost 4 bases to trimming and J lost 9 bases, with 13 bases between them. The CDR3 totals 14 residues. For the CDR3, the DNA is TGTGCCAGCAGTTCGTATGTTGGAGCTTCACCCCTCCACTTT. Protein sequence: CASSSYVGASPLHF.

This clone was seen only a few times. This chain joins TRBV4-3 and TRBJ1-1, with D possibly being TRBD1 (6 bases). The V and J ends lost 5 bases and 2 bases respectively, with 21 bases between them. Germline V gives CDR1 LGHNA, CDR2 YSLEER. This CDR3 comprises 17 residues. This CDR3 reads CASSDRLPGDSNTEAFF. DNA for the CDR3: TGCGCCAGCAGCGACAGACTCCCAGGGGATTCTAACACTGAAGCTTTCTTT.

The genes are TRBV29-1 and TRBJ2-1; D is possibly TRBD2 (7 bases). Trimming removed 8 bases at V and 0 bases at J, with 17 bases between. Germline loops: CDR1 SQVTM, CDR2 ANQGSEA. The CDR3 is made up of 15 amino acids. CDR3: CSSGGGGSSYNEQFF. The CDR3 DNA reads as TGCAGCTCTGGGGGGGGCGGCAGCTCCTACAATGAGCAGTTCTTC.

The chain recombines TRBV4-3 with TRBJ1-4; 7 nucleotides align to TRBD1. Germline V gene lookup returns CDR1 LGHNA and CDR2 YSLEER. Germline trimming cut 2 bases from V and 2 bases from J; bases unmatched to any gene: 2. The CDR3 spans 15 residues. CDR3 region: CASSQQGGTNEKLFF. The CDR3 DNA sequence: TGCGCCAGCAGCCAACAAGGGGGCACTAATGAAAAACTGTTTTTT.

This sequence joins TRBV5-6 and TRBJ1-6, with TRBD1 matching 7 bases. Germline values: CDR1 SGHDT, CDR2 YYEEEE. The CDR3 extends over 16 amino acids. V dropped 2 bases and J dropped 0; count of bases not matched to a gene: 2. The CDR3 region has the DNA TGTGCCAGCAGCTTCAGGGGGTACTCCTATAATTCACCCCTCCACTTT. Translating it yields CASSFRGYSYNSPLHF. Drawing the rest from reference TRBV5-6 and TRBJ1-6, the complete variable domain is DAGVTQSPTHLIKTRGQQVTLRCSPKSGHDTVSWYQQALGQGPQFIFQYYEEEERQRGNFPDRFSGHQFPNYSSELNVNALLLGDSALYLCASSFRGYSYNSPLHFGNGTRLTVT.

The chain carries TRBV5-5 and TRBJ1-5; no firm D call. The germline V and J ends were trimmed by 2 bases and 6 bases, with 12 bases remaining between them. This CDR3 contains 14 residues. Germline V gene sequence: CDR1 SGHKS, CDR2 YYEKEE (reference sequence). The CDR3 protein is CASSFTYDGQPQHF. The CDR3 DNA sequence: TGTGCCAGCAGCTTCACATACGATGGTCAGCCCCAGCATTTT.

This chain links TRBV2 with TRBJ1-2; no firm D call. CDR3 length: 13 residues. Trimming removed 7 bases at V and 3 bases at J, with 12 bases between. Per germline, CDR1 SNHLY and CDR2 FYNNEI. The CDR3 reads CASILRGDYGYTF. CDR3 in DNA: TGTGCCAGCATTCTCAGAGGAGACTATGGCTACACCTTC.

The chain links TRBV5-1 to TRBJ2-4; TRBD1 matches at 7 bases. The V and J ends lost 4 bases and 8 bases, in that order; junction bases with no gene match: 9. Germline loops: CDR1 SGHRS, CDR2 YFSETQ. This CDR3 has 14 residues. This CDR3 is CASSDRTGPDIQYF. The DNA for the CDR3 is TGCGCCAGCAGCGACCGGACAGGCCCCGACATTCAGTACTTC.

The V gene is TRBV6-1, the J gene TRBJ1-1; TRBD1 aligns across 7 bases. CDR1 and CDR2 (germline): MNHNS, SASEGT. Losses at the gene ends were 5 bases for V and 0 bases for J; bases not matched to a gene: 6. This CDR3 has 15 residues. CDR3 in amino acids: CASSLTGRMNTEAFF. CDR3 bases: TGTGCCAGCAGTTTGACAGGGAGAATGAACACTGAAGCTTTCTTT.

This clone has only one observation. The chain is built from TRBV28 and TRBJ2-7; 9 bases agree with TRBD1. The CDR3 length is 15 residues. J lost 5 bases, V lost 2 bases, and 7 bases had no gene match. Germline CDR1 is MDHEN and CDR2 is SYDVKM. The CDR3 DNA follows: TGTGCCAGCAGTTTAGTCGGGACAGGGAGCAACGAGCAGTACTTC. This encodes CASSLVGTGSNEQYF.

This chain connects TRBV4-2 to TRBJ1-2; a possible D gene is TRBD1 (5 bases). Germline V gene data show CDR1 as LGHNA and CDR2 as YNFKEQ. V dropped 4 bases and J dropped 4 bases, with 10 bases sitting between them. The CDR3 covers 13 residues. CDR3 loop: CASSPGEGYGYTF. The CDR3 DNA reads as TGTGCCAGCAGCCCGGGGGAAGGCTATGGCTACACCTTC.

V gene TRBV18 combines with J gene TRBJ1-2; 12 bases align to TRBD1. The CDR3 length is 16 residues. The V gene end was trimmed by 2 bases and the J gene end by 8 bases; junction bases not matched to a gene: 9. Germline V lookup: CDR1 KGHSH, CDR2 LQKENI. CDR3 sequence reads: CASSPGRDRGLDGYTF. CDR3 sequence (DNA): TGTGCCAGCTCACCAGGGCGGGACAGGGGGCTCGACGGCTACACCTTC. Variable domain in full (rest from reference TRBV18 and TRBJ1-2): NAGVMQNPRHLVRRRGQEARLRCSPMKGHSHVYWYRQLPEEGLKFMVYLQKENIIDESGMPKERFSAEFPKEGPSILRIQQVVRGDSAAYFCASSPGRDRGLDGYTFGSGTRLTVV.

This chain connects TRBV9 to TRBJ2-1; TRBD2 matches at 8 bases. CDR3 size: 16 residues. CDR1 and CDR2 from the germline V gene are SGDLS and YYNGEE. J was trimmed by 6 bases and V by 3 bases; bases with no gene match: 11. CDR3 residues: CASSASPGLGVNEQFF. CDR3 coding DNA: TGTGCCAGCAGCGCCTCGCCGGGACTAGGGGTCAATGAGCAGTTCTTC.

J is TRBJ2-5 and V is TRBV7-2; possible D gene TRBD2, 6 bases. CDR1 SGHTA and CDR2 FQGNSA come from the germline V gene. V was shortened by 6 bases and J by 0 bases, with 11 bases between the two germline ends. The CDR3 sequence is 14 residues long. The CDR3 nucleotides read TGTGCCAGCAGTCACCGGGACTACCAAGAGACCCAGTACTTC. This translates into CASSHRDYQETQYF.

The chain employs TRBV7-8 and TRBJ2-7; 7 positions match TRBD2. Germline V CDR1 and CDR2: SGHVS, FQNEAQ. CDR3 size: 14 residues. Trimming removed 5 bases from V and 7 bases from J; junction bases left unmatched: 11. DNA for the CDR3: TGTGCCAGCAGCCCGGCAGGGAAGGGAGGGGAGCAGTACTTC. Protein product: CASSPAGKGGEQYF.

The CDR3 nucleotides read TGTGCCAGTAGTATCCTGTCGAGTAATTCACCCCTCCACTTT. Its protein is CASSILSSNSPLHF. The chain carries TRBV19 and TRBJ1-6; D unclear. V was shortened by 3 bases and J by 6 bases, with 9 bases between the two germline ends. CDR3 length: 14 residues. Germline assignment: CDR1 LNHDA and CDR2 SQIVND (reference sequence).

This rearrangement joins TRBV7-8 to TRBJ2-3; TRBD1 is a possible D gene (6 bases). Germline V gives CDR1 SGHVS, CDR2 FQNEAQ. CDR3 size: 13 residues. The V and J ends lost 5 bases and 4 bases respectively, with 10 bases between them. The CDR3 nucleotides are TGTGCCAGCAGCCAACAGGGCCCAGATACGCAGTATTTT. Its protein product is CASSQQGPDTQYF.

The chain couples TRBV7-2 to TRBJ1-2; D is unresolved. The V gene's germline CDR1 is SGHTA and CDR2 FQGNSA. The CDR3 runs to 12 residues. Deletions cut 1 base from V and 4 bases from J, with 4 bases between. CDR3 amino acids: CASSLEPYGYTF. The CDR3 DNA follows: TGTGCCAGCAGCTTAGAGCCCTATGGCTACACCTTC.

The CDR3 loop is CASSPTAGGGQDHYEQYF. The CDR3 nucleotides are TGTGCCAGCAGCCCTACCGCGGGGGGGGGACAGGATCATTACGAGCAGTACTTC. V usage is TRBV7-9 and J usage is TRBJ2-7, with D possibly matching TRBD2 (9 bases). In germline, CDR1 is SEHNR, CDR2 FQNEAQ (reference sequence). The CDR3 extends over 18 amino acids. Trimming shortened V by 5 bases and J by 4 bases, and 27 bases separated the two germline ends.

This clone was detected once. V is TRBV9 and J is TRBJ2-5; perhaps TRBD2 as D (5 bases). The ends were cut back, 0 bases at V and 5 bases at J, with 11 bases in the middle. Germline loops: CDR1 SGDLS, CDR2 YYNGEE. The CDR3 is made up of 14 amino acids. CDR3 in amino acids: CASSVAEGYETQYF. For the CDR3, the DNA is TGTGCCAGCAGCGTAGCTGAGGGATACGAGACCCAGTACTTC.

Comment on this clone: The junction departs from germline at one end; a sequencing error may be responsible. The V and J genes are TRBV2 and TRBJ2-3, with D possibly being TRBD1 (6 bases). Germline values: CDR1 SNHLY, CDR2 FYNNEI. The CDR3 runs to 14 residues. The CDR3 DNA reads as TGTGCCAGCAGCGAAGGGGACATGACAGATACGCAGTATTTT. Translated, it gives CASSEGDMTDTQYF.

The V call is TRBV30, the J call TRBJ2-5; unclear D gene. Per the germline V gene, CDR1 is GTSNPN and CDR2 is SVGIG (reference sequence). V lost 3 bases and J lost 7, with 12 bases in between. This CDR3 comprises 12 residues. The CDR3 DNA reads as TGTGCCTGGAGAAGCCTCCCGGGGACCCAGTACTTC. Its protein product is CAWRSLPGTQYF.

This chain connects TRBV7-9 to TRBJ1-4, with 7 bases matching TRBD1. V was clipped by 6 bases and J by 3 bases; unmatched bases: 10. This CDR3 has 16 amino acids. In germline, CDR1 is SEHNR, CDR2 FQNEAQ (reference sequence). CDR3 sequence reads: CASSLAGDSPNEKLFF. The CDR3 bases are TGTGCCAGCAGTCTAGCGGGGGACAGTCCTAATGAAAAACTGTTTTTT.

This chain links TRBV5-5 with TRBJ1-5; maybe TRBD1 (5 bases). The CDR3 sequence is 15 residues long. The V end was cut by 3 bases, the J end by 6 bases, with 16 bases between. From germline, CDR1 is SGHKS and CDR2 YYEKEE (reference sequence). CDR3 residues: CASSWGVPSGQPQHF. CDR3 sequence (DNA): TGTGCCAGCAGCTGGGGGGTCCCTTCAGGTCAGCCCCAGCATTTT.

The V call is TRBV4-1, the J call TRBJ2-5, with TRBD2 identical over 14 bases. Germline V gene sequence: CDR1 MGHRA, CDR2 YSYEKL. The trim removed 4 bases at V and 1 base at J, leaving 5 bases unmatched. The CDR3 is 17 residues long. The CDR3 loop is CASSPWTSGGPQETQYF. The CDR3 DNA follows: TGCGCCAGCAGCCCCTGGACTAGCGGGGGGCCCCAAGAGACCCAGTACTTC.

The chain uses TRBV6-1 and TRBJ2-7, with a weak D call TRBD1 (6 bases). V was cut by 4 bases and J by 0 bases, with 13 bases left in between. The CDR3 is 15 residues long. CDR1 and CDR2 (germline): MNHNS, SASEGT. As DNA, the CDR3 is TGTGCCAGCAGTGCAAAGACAGGCGCCTCCTACGAGCAGTACTTC. The encoded protein is CASSAKTGASYEQYF.

In its sample, this clone was seen a few times. The chain carries TRBV7-2 and TRBJ1-5; D unclear. The germline V gene has CDR1 SGHTA and CDR2 FQGNSA. V was cut by 1 base and J by 2 bases, with 9 bases left in between. CDR3 size: 15 residues. CDR3 sequence (DNA): TGTGCCAGCAGCTTAGGGTCAGATGGCAATCAGCCCCAGCATTTT. Translation: CASSLGSDGNQPQHF.

The rearrangement links TRBV5-1 to TRBJ2-2, with D perhaps matching TRBD2 (6 bases). V was shortened by 2 bases and J by 8 bases, with 19 bases between the two germline ends. Germline CDR1 and CDR2: SGHRS and YFSETQ. This CDR3 is built from 16 residues. The CDR3, as DNA: TGCGCCAGCAGCTTTGGCCCCACCGGGAGTTCGGGGGAGCTGTTTTTT. It translates to CASSFGPTGSSGELFF.

This clone was detected a few times. The rearrangement uses TRBV28 and TRBJ2-7, with TRBD1 matching 7 bases. Germline V gene data show CDR1 as MDHEN and CDR2 as SYDVKM. CDR3 length: 15 residues. The junction had 10 bases not matched to a gene; V was cut back by 6 bases and J by 2 bases. The CDR3 DNA follows: TGTGCCAGCAGGACGCTGGGGACAGCCCCCTACGAGCAGTACTTC. The encoded protein is CASRTLGTAPYEQYF.

This sequence joins TRBV19 and TRBJ1-2; D unclear. The CDR3 loop spans 14 amino acids. CDR1 is LNHDA and CDR2 is SQIVND in the germline V gene (reference sequence). Trimming shortened V by 7 bases and J by 8 bases, and 20 bases separated the two germline ends. CDR3 protein: CASTLAGTRVGYTF. In DNA, the CDR3 is TGTGCCAGTACCCTAGCCGGCACCAGAGTGGGCTACACCTTC.

The chain employs TRBV7-9 and TRBJ2-5; D is ambiguous. V was shortened by 6 bases and J by 1 base, with 12 bases between the two germline ends. The germline gives CDR1 SEHNR, CDR2 FQNEAQ (reference sequence). The CDR3 contains 14 residues. DNA of the CDR3: TGTGCCAGCAGGTCGCACGAGCCCCAAGAGACCCAGTACTTC. Translating it yields CASRSHEPQETQYF. Complete variable domain (other parts from reference TRBV7-9 and TRBJ2-5): DTGVSQNPRHKITKRGQNVTFRCDPISEHNRLYWYRQTLGQGPEFLTYFQNEAQLEKSRLLSDRFSAERPKGSFSTLEIQRTEQGDSAMYLCASRSHEPQETQYFGPGTRLLVL.

This chain joins TRBV5-1 and TRBJ2-7; 7 bases map to TRBD2. The end of the DNA fits TRBJ2-5 better, so the J call may be wrong. CDR3 size: 16 residues. Looked up from germline, CDR1 is SGHRS and CDR2 is YFSETQ. The chain's CDR3 is CASSLSLAATQETQYF. CDR3 sequence (DNA): TGCGCCAGCAGCTTGAGTCTAGCGGCTACTCAAGAGACCCAGTACTTC.